What follows are 6 T cell receptor beta chains derived from one specimen sequenced in a study of cytomegalovirus exposure and HLA in healthy donors. Both 60 Vbeta primers and 13 Jbeta primers went into the PCR. Some clones are missing from TCRdb's copy, which holds only in-frame ones; the method was immunoSEQ multiplex PCR. The sample has 90,000 to 140,000 clones; approximately 69% are singletons. Sequencing was carried out using PBMCs. Source of these receptors: a young man in good health and CMV-seronegative.

Concerning this clone: This CDR3 is also generated by other DNA sequences in the sample. The chain couples TRBV19 to TRBJ1-5; 9 bases are shared with TRBD1. V shed 6 bases, J shed 0 bases, and the junction held 3 bases outside the gene matches. The germline gives CDR1 LNHDA, CDR2 SQIVND (reference sequence). There are 15 residues in the CDR3. CDR3 amino acids: CASRGQGYSNQPQHF. In DNA form, the CDR3 reads TGTGCCAGTAGGGGACAGGGATATAGCAATCAGCCCCAGCATTTT.

This rearrangement joins TRBV4-3 to TRBJ1-6; 8 nucleotides match TRBD1. V was clipped by 4 bases and J by 8 bases; unmatched bases: 7. The CDR3 has 15 amino acids. Germline CDR1 is LGHNA and CDR2 is YSLEER. The CDR3 coding sequence is TGCGCCAGCAGCCCCCGTTCAGGGGGCGATTCACCCCTCCACTTT. Its protein product is CASSPRSGGDSPLHF.

The rearrangement uses TRBV28 and TRBJ2-1; perhaps TRBD1 as D (7 bases). Germline CDR1 is MDHEN and CDR2 is SYDVKM. The CDR3 length is 13 residues. V lost 3 bases to trimming and J lost 8 bases, with 11 bases between them. CDR3 sequence: CASSLQGGYEQFF. CDR3 sequence (DNA): TGTGCCAGCAGTTTGCAGGGGGGCTATGAGCAGTTCTTC.

The chain couples TRBV29-1 to TRBJ1-1; weak D call: TRBD1 (5 bases). The CDR3 has 15 amino acids. CDR1 and CDR2 from the germline V gene are SQVTM and ANQGSEA. V was shortened by 2 bases and J by 0 bases, with 13 bases between the two germline ends. The CDR3, as DNA: TGCAGCGTTGAAATACAGGCGAACATGAACACTGAAGCTTTCTTT. It is translated as CSVEIQANMNTEAFF.

This chain uses TRBV7-9 with TRBJ1-2; TRBD1 matches 7 bases. In germline, CDR1 is SEHNR, CDR2 FQNEAQ (reference sequence). The CDR3 runs 17 residues. With 5 bases clipped from V and 2 bases from J, the junction kept 14 bases outside the gene matches. The CDR3, as DNA: TGTGCCAGCAGCCCACCGACAGGGAAACACTTGAACTATGGCTACACCTTC. Protein product: CASSPPTGKHLNYGYTF.

Points on this clone: This sample includes further DNA sequences coding for the same CDR3. The rearrangement joins TRBV2 to TRBJ2-7; TRBD1 agrees at 8 bases. The germline V gene encodes CDR1 SNHLY and CDR2 FYNNEI. CDR3 size: 14 residues. Trimming removed 2 bases from V and 4 bases from J; junction bases left unmatched: 4. The CDR3 reads CASSEQGQGYEQYF. The CDR3 nucleotides read TGTGCCAGCAGTGAACAAGGACAGGGTTACGAGCAGTACTTC.